The 30 T cell receptor beta chains listed next were all sequenced from one sample in a study of T cells in Graves' hyperthyroidism and ophthalmopathy. Amplified TCR beta CDR3 regions derived from RNA transcripts. Using the HTBI primer set, a first-round RT-PCR was run on the TCR CDR3. MiXCR, run by TCRdb on the multiplex PCR reads, gives a single entry per CDR3 protein. The sample holds about 480,000 distinct CDR3 sequences; around 14% are singletons and the top ten take roughly 17%. Specimen: blood. Every receptor here comes from a woman aged 18-29 years with Graves' hyperthyroidism.

Remarks on this clonotype: It may be a read error: a sequence one base away is much more abundant. The V and J genes are TRBV11-3 and TRBJ1-3; weak D call: TRBD1 (6 bases). Germline V lookup: CDR1 SGHNT, CDR2 YENEEA. This CDR3 is built from 15 residues. V lost 5 bases, J lost 2 bases, and 13 bases lay in between. The CDR3 sequence is CASSPAGTTGNTIYF. The CDR3 coding sequence is TGTGCCAGCAGCCCAGCCGGGACAACTGGAAACACCATATATTTT. The full variable domain, in which reference TRBV11-3 and TRBJ1-3 provide the parts outside the CDR3, is EAGVVQSPRYKIIEKKQPVAFWCNPISGHNTLYWYLQNLGQGPELLIRYENEEAVDDSQLPKDRFSAERLKGVDSTLKIQPAELGDSAVYLCASSPAGTTGNTIYFGEGSWLTVV.

The table lists this clonotype with many counts. The chain is built from TRBV24-1 and TRBJ2-1; TRBD2 is a possible D gene (5 bases). CDR3 length: 14 residues. V dropped 3 bases and J dropped 6 bases, with 11 bases sitting between them. CDR1 is KGHDR and CDR2 is SFDVKD in the germline V gene. The CDR3 is CATSDPRTFNEQFF. Written as DNA, the CDR3 is TGTGCCACCAGTGATCCCCGGACTTTCAATGAGCAGTTCTTC.

V gene TRBV6-1 combines with J gene TRBJ1-1; no reliable D call. Per the germline V gene, CDR1 is MNHNS and CDR2 is SASEGT. Between the trimmed V and J ends, which lost 2 bases and 6 bases, there was a span of 7 bases. The CDR3 loop spans 12 amino acids. The CDR3 nucleotides read TGTGCCAGCAGTGAAAGAAACCCTGAAGCTTTCTTT. Translation: CASSERNPEAFF.

The chain has TRBV12-3 or TRBV12-4 and TRBJ2-1; D unresolved. Trimming took 1 base from V and 15 from J, leaving 10 bases between them. The CDR3 runs to 11 residues. CDR3: CASSLGTMPFF. The CDR3 nucleotides read TGTGCCAGCAGTTTAGGGACCATGCCGTTCTTC.

This clonotype was counted only a few times. The J gene is TRBJ1-2, the V gene TRBV5-1; D unclear. This CDR3 has 12 residues. Germline loops: CDR1 SGHRS, CDR2 YFSETQ. V shed 7 bases and J shed 6 bases, with 13 bases lying between them. CDR3 residues: CASSSTFNGYTF. For the CDR3, the DNA is TGCGCCAGCTCTTCGACCTTCAATGGCTACACCTTC.

In its sample, this clonotype was seen many times. This sequence joins TRBV6-1 and TRBJ2-2; D uncertain. V shed 1 base and J shed 4 bases, with 10 bases lying between them. This CDR3 has 15 residues. CDR1 is MNHNS, CDR2 SASEGT, per germline. The CDR3 nucleotides are TGTGCCAGCAGTGAAGAAGGGATAAGCACCGGGGAGCTGTTTTTT. It yields the protein CASSEEGISTGELFF.

Only a few counts were recorded for this clonotype. The chain uses TRBV7-9 and TRBJ1-1; no firm D call. The V gene's germline CDR1 is SEHNR and CDR2 FQNEAQ (reference sequence). The CDR3 runs 15 residues. V was trimmed by 0 bases and J by 6 bases, leaving 14 bases between them. This CDR3 reads CASSLAGRDVAEAFF. CDR3 nucleotide sequence: TGTGCCAGCAGCTTAGCGGGTAGGGATGTAGCTGAAGCTTTCTTT.

CDR3 bases: TGTGCCACCAGTGATTTAAGGAGAGGGGGTGATGAGCAGTTCTTC. It specifies CATSDLRRGGDEQFF. The rearrangement joins TRBV24-1 to TRBJ2-1, with D tentatively TRBD1 (6 bases). The germline V gene encodes CDR1 KGHDR and CDR2 SFDVKD. Trimming removed 1 base at V and 8 bases at J, with 14 bases between. The CDR3 loop spans 15 amino acids.

In this sample, this clonotype turned up many times. This chain links TRBV6-5 with TRBJ1-1, with D unclear. Germline assignment: CDR1 MNHEY and CDR2 SVGAGI. The germline V and J ends were trimmed by 0 bases and 0 bases, with 5 bases remaining between them. The CDR3 has 14 amino acids. The CDR3: CASSYSTVNTEAFF. The CDR3 coding sequence is TGTGCCAGCAGTTACTCGACGGTGAACACTGAAGCTTTCTTT.

This clonotype was picked up a small number of times. V usage is TRBV13 and J usage is TRBJ1-6; D unresolved. V dropped 1 base and J dropped 3 bases, with 13 bases sitting between them. Germline V gene data show CDR1 as PRHDT and CDR2 as FYEKMQ (reference sequence). The CDR3 length is 17 residues. The CDR3 DNA follows: TGTGCCAGCAGCTTAGCCGCAGGAGGCCACTATAATTCACCCCTCCACTTT. Its translation: CASSLAAGGHYNSPLHF.

This clonotype was seen repeatedly, ten times or more. The chain recombines TRBV11-2 with TRBJ2-1; TRBD2 aligns across 7 bases. The CDR3 is 16 residues long. Per germline, CDR1 SGHAT and CDR2 FQNNGV. The V gene end was trimmed by 3 bases and the J gene end by 9 bases; junction bases not matched to a gene: 14. CDR3 sequence: CASSFSYGGRIGEQFF. The CDR3 DNA reads TGTGCCAGCAGCTTTTCGTATGGCGGGAGAATTGGTGAGCAGTTCTTC.

In its sample, this clonotype was seen many times. The rearrangement links TRBV4-1 to TRBJ1-2; tentative D call: TRBD1 (5 bases). Germline CDR1 and CDR2: MGHRA and YSYEKL. The V end lost 0 bases, the J end lost 2 bases, and 10 bases lay between the germline ends. The CDR3 sequence is 15 residues long. The CDR3 DNA reads TGCGCCAGCAGCCAAGAGGGGGACCTAAACTATGGCTACACCTTC. Translating it yields CASSQEGDLNYGYTF.

This clonotype was observed many times. The rearrangement links TRBV27 to TRBJ2-5, with 7 nucleotides matching TRBD2. Trimming at V came to 6 bases and at J to 3 bases, leaving 7 bases not matched to a gene. This CDR3 has 14 residues. Germline CDR1 is MNHEY and CDR2 is SMNVEV (reference sequence). Here the CDR3 DNA reads TGTGCCAGCAGCGGGACTACTATGAAAGAGACCCAGTACTTC. Protein: CASSGTTMKETQYF.

The chain joins TRBV5-1 to TRBJ2-3, with TRBD1 matching over 7 bases. J was trimmed by 7 bases and V by 4 bases; bases with no gene match: 3. The CDR3 loop spans 12 amino acids. Germline V lookup: CDR1 SGHRS, CDR2 YFSETQ. CDR3 loop: CASSPDRNTQYF. The DNA for the CDR3 is TGCGCCAGCAGCCCGGACAGGAATACGCAGTATTTT.

Ten or more counts support this clonotype. The chain recombines TRBV9 with TRBJ2-3, with D unclear. V was cut by 4 bases and J by 3 bases, with 15 bases left in between. The V gene's germline CDR1 is SGDLS and CDR2 YYNGEE. This CDR3 region has 15 residues. CDR3: CASSPRTRQTDTQYF. The CDR3 DNA follows: TGTGCCAGCAGCCCGCGGACGCGCCAGACAGATACGCAGTATTTT.

This clonotype was seen ten or more times. The CDR3 DNA follows: TGTGCCAGCATGGGGAGGACTGATACCTACGAGCAGTACTTC. Its protein is CASMGRTDTYEQYF. The chain links TRBV6-1 to TRBJ2-7; weak D call: TRBD2 (6 bases). CDR3 size: 14 residues. Trimming left V 7 bases short and J 2 bases short, with 15 bases between. The germline gives CDR1 MNHNS, CDR2 SASEGT.

The V call is TRBV5-8, the J call TRBJ2-3; possible D gene TRBD1, 5 bases. This CDR3 has 13 amino acids. Per germline, CDR1 SGHTS and CDR2 YDEGEE. V lost 5 bases and J lost 3, with 10 bases in between. The CDR3 DNA sequence: TGTGCCAGCAGGAGGAAGGGGACAGATACGCAGTATTTT. It codes for CASRRKGTDTQYF.

This clonotype appeared many times. The V and J genes are TRBV2 and TRBJ2-7; D may be TRBD2 (6 bases). In germline, CDR1 is SNHLY, CDR2 FYNNEI. CDR3 length: 13 residues. V lost 5 bases and J lost 6, with 14 bases in between. For the CDR3, the DNA is TGTGCCAGCAGTCGGCGGCAGGAGGGCGAGCAGTACGTC. It translates to CASSRRQEGEQYV.

This clonotype was observed many times. The CDR3 loop is CASSPRGRGSGNTIYF. DNA for the CDR3: TGTGCCAGCAGCCCCCGCGGACGGGGCTCTGGAAACACCATATATTTT. The chain combines TRBV27 with TRBJ1-3; D is uncertain. The CDR3 runs to 16 residues. CDR1 is MNHEY, CDR2 SMNVEV, per germline (reference sequence). Trimming stripped 6 bases from V and 0 bases from J, with 15 bases between.

This clonotype was seen many times. The V call is TRBV13, the J call TRBJ2-2; TRBD1 is a possible D gene (6 bases). The CDR3 loop spans 15 amino acids. Germline V gives CDR1 PRHDT, CDR2 FYEKMQ (reference sequence). Trimming removed 6 bases from V and 5 bases from J, with 16 bases in between. CDR3 amino acids: CASRRQVTRTGELFF. The CDR3 DNA reads as TGTGCCAGCAGAAGACAGGTGACCAGGACCGGGGAGCTGTTTTTT.

This clonotype was counted at least ten times. The rearrangement joins TRBV12-5 to TRBJ1-2; D is possibly TRBD1 (5 bases). The V gene's germline CDR1 is LGHNT and CDR2 FRNRAP. The CDR3 is 14 residues long. The germline V and J ends were trimmed by 0 bases and 4 bases, with 9 bases remaining between them. CDR3 amino acids: CASGLVRGGYGYTF. For the CDR3, the DNA is TGTGCTAGTGGTTTGGTACGGGGGGGCTATGGCTACACCTTC.

This clonotype occurred many times. The rearrangement uses TRBV12-3 or TRBV12-4 and TRBJ2-3; 8 nucleotides match TRBD1. Trimming removed 0 bases from V and 5 bases from J; junction bases left unmatched: 7. The CDR3 spans 16 residues. CDR3 in DNA: TGTGCCAGCAGTTTAGCGTGGACAGGGCGAAAAGATACGCAGTATTTT. Translation gives CASSLAWTGRKDTQYF.

This clonotype was picked up many times. V is TRBV12-3 or TRBV12-4 and J is TRBJ2-2, with D hard to call. Trimming took off 1 base at V and 7 bases at J, with 13 bases between the two ends. The CDR3 length is 15 residues. The CDR3 is CASSLGAVLGGELFF. Here the CDR3 DNA reads TGTGCCAGCAGTTTAGGGGCAGTTCTGGGCGGGGAGCTGTTTTTT.

The chain joins TRBV27 to TRBJ1-1, with D possibly being TRBD1 (5 bases). Germline V gene data show CDR1 as MNHEY and CDR2 as SMNVEV (reference sequence). The CDR3 covers 13 residues. V was clipped by 9 bases and J by 6 bases, with 17 bases between them. CDR3 DNA sequence: TGTGCCAGTTGCCGCAGGGTGGAGGCTGAAGCTTTCTTT. This sequence encodes CASCRRVEAEAFF.

In its sample, this clonotype was seen many times. In DNA, the CDR3 is TGTGCCTGGAGCCCGGGACTAGCGGGAGGGCCTGAGAGCACAGATACGCAGTATTTT. The encoded protein is CAWSPGLAGGPESTDTQYF. J is TRBJ2-3 and V is TRBV30; the match to TRBD2 covers 16 bases. Losses at the gene ends were 3 bases for V and 0 bases for J; bases not matched to a gene: 9. The CDR3 runs 19 residues. CDR1 and CDR2 (germline): GTSNPN, SVGIG (reference sequence).

This clonotype has ten or more counts. The chain carries TRBV30 and TRBJ2-2, with 7 positions matching TRBD2. CDR3 length: 16 residues. The germline CDR1 and CDR2 sequences are GTSNPN and SVGIG (reference sequence). The J segment lost 1 base and the V segment lost 2 bases, leaving 7 bases of the junction unmatched. The CDR3 sequence: CAWSIRGGMNTGELFF. The CDR3 nucleotides are TGTGCCTGGAGTATTCGGGGAGGGATGAACACCGGGGAGCTGTTTTTT.

The CDR3 sequence is CSASIRSGANVLTF. CDR3 bases: TGCAGTGCTAGTATACGCTCTGGGGCCAACGTCCTGACTTTC. The chain links TRBV20-1 to TRBJ2-6; D is unclear. The CDR3 spans 14 residues. Per the germline V gene, CDR1 is DFQATT and CDR2 is SNEGSKA (reference sequence). Trimming cost V 3 bases and J 0 bases, with 6 bases left between them.

This clonotype was detected only a few times. The chain recombines TRBV29-1 with TRBJ2-6; D not certain. The CDR3 totals 12 residues. V lost 3 bases to trimming and J lost 2 bases, with 2 bases between them. Germline V lookup: CDR1 SQVTM, CDR2 ANQGSEA. The chain's CDR3 is CSVDPGANVLTF. CDR3 DNA sequence: TGCAGCGTTGACCCTGGGGCCAACGTCCTGACTTTC.

V usage is TRBV12-3 or TRBV12-4 and J usage is TRBJ2-1; 12 bases map to TRBD2. The V gene end was trimmed by 6 bases and the J gene end by 4 bases; junction bases not matched to a gene: 7. This CDR3 is 16 amino acids long. CDR3 nucleotides: TGTGCCAGCAGCCCGTGGACTAGCGGGACGTACAATGAGCAGTTCTTC. Translating it yields CASSPWTSGTYNEQFF.

This clonotype is classed as medium-sized. This sequence joins TRBV18 and TRBJ2-3; no clear D. The CDR3 has 12 amino acids. Looked up from germline, CDR1 is KGHSH and CDR2 is LQKENI. V was clipped by 8 bases and J by 1 base, with 7 bases between them. DNA for the CDR3: TGTGCCAGCAGCCCGCGCACAGATACGCAGTATTTT. Amino acid sequence: CASSPRTDTQYF.